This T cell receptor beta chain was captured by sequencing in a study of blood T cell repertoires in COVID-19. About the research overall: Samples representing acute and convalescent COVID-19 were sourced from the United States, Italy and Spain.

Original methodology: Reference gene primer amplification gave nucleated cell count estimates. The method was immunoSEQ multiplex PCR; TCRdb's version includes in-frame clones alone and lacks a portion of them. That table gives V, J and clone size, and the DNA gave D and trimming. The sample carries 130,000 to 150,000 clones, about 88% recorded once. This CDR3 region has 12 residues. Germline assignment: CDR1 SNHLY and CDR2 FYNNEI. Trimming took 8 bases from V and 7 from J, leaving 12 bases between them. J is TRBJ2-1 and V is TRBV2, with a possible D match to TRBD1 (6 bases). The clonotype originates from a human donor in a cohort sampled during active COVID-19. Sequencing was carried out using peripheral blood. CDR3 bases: TGTGCCAGCGTTAGCCAGGGGAATGAGCAGTTCTTC. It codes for CASVSQGNEQFF.